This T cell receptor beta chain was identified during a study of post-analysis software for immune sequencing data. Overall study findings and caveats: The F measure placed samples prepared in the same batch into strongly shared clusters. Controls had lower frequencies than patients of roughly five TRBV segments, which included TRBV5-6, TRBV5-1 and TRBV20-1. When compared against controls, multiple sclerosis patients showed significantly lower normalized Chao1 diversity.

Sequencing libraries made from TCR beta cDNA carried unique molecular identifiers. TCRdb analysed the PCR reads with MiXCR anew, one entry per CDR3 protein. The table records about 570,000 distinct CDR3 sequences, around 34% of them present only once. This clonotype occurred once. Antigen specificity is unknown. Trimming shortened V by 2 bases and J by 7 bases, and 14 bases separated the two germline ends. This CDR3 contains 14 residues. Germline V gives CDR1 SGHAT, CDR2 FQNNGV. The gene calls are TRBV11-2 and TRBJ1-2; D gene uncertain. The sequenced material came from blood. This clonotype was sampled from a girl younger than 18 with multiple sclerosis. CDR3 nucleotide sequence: TGTGCCAGCAGCTTACTGGCCCGCAGAGGTGGCTACACCTTC. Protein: CASSLLARRGGYTF. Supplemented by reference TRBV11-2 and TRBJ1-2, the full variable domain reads EAGVAQSPRYKIIEKRQSVAFWCNPISGHATLYWYQQILGQGPKLLIQFQNNGVVDDSQLPKDRFSAERLKGVDSTLKIQPAKLEDSAVYLCASSLLARRGGYTFGSGTRLTVV.